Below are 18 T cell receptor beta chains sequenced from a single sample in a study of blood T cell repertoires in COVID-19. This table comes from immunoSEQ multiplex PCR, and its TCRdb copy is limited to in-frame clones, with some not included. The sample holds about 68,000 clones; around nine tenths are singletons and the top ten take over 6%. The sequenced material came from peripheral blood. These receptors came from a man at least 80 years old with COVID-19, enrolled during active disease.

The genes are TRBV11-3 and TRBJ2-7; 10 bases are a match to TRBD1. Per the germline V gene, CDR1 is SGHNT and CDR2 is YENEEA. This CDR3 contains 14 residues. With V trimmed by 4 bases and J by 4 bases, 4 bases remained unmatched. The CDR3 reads CASSSGTGEYEQYF. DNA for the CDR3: TGTGCCAGCAGCTCCGGGACAGGGGAGTACGAGCAGTACTTC.

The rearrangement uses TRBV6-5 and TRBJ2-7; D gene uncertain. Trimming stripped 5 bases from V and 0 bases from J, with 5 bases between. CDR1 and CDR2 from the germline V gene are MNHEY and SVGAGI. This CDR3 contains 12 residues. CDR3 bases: TGTGCCAGCAGTCCCTCCTCCTACGAGCAGTACTTC. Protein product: CASSPSSYEQYF.

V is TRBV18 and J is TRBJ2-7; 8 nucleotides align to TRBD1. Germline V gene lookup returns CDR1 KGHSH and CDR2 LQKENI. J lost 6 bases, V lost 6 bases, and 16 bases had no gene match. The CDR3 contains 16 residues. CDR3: CASSASPGQGSREQYF. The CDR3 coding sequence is TGTGCCAGCTCGGCCTCCCCCGGACAGGGATCCCGCGAGCAGTACTTC.

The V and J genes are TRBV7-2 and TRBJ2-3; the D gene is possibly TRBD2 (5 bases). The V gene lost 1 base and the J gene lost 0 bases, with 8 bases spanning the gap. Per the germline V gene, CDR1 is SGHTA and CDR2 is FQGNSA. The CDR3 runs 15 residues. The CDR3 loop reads CASSLDAGSTDTQYF. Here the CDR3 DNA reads TGTGCCAGCAGCTTAGACGCGGGTAGCACAGATACGCAGTATTTT.

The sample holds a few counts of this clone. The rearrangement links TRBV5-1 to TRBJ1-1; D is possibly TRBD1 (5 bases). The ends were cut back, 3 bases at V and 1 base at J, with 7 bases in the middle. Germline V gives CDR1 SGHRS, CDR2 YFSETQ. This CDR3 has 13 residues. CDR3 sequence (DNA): TGCGCCAGCAGCTCACAGGAGAACACTGAAGCTTTCTTT. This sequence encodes CASSSQENTEAFF.

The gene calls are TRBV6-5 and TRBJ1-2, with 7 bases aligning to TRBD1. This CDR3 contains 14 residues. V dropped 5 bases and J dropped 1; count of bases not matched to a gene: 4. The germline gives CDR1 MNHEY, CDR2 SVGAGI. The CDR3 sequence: CASSLAGGNYGYTF. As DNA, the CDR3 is TGTGCCAGCAGTCTTGCAGGGGGTAACTATGGCTACACCTTC.

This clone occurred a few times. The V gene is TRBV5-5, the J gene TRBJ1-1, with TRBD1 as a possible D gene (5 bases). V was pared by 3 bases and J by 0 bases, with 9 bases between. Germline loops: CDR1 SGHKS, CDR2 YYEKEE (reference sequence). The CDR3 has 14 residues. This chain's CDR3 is CASSSGLLNTEAFF. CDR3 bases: TGTGCCAGCAGCTCGGGACTCCTGAACACTGAAGCTTTCTTT.

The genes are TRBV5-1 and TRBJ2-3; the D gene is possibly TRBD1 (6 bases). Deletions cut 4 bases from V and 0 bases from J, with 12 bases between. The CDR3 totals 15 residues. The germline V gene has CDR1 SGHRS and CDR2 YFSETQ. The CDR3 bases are TGCGCCAGCAGCAGCGTCAGGGGTAGCACAGATACGCAGTATTTT. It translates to CASSSVRGSTDTQYF. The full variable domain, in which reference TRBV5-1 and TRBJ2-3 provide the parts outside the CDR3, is KAGVTQTPRYLIKTRGQQVTLSCSPISGHRSVSWYQQTPGQGLQFLFEYFSETQRNKGNFPGRFSGRQFSNSRSEMNVSTLELGDSALYLCASSSVRGSTDTQYFGPGTRLTVL.

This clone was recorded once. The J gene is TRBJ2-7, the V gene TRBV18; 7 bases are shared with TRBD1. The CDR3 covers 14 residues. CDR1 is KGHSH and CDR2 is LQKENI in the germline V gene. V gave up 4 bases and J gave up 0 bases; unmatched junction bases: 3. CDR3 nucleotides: TGTGCCAGCTCACTAAGGGACAGCTCCTACGAGCAGTACTTC. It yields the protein CASSLRDSSYEQYF. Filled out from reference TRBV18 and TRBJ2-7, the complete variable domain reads NAGVMQNPRHLVRRRGQEARLRCSPMKGHSHVYWYRQLPEEGLKFMVYLQKENIIDESGMPKERFSAEFPKEGPSILRIQQVVRGDSAAYFCASSLRDSSYEQYFGPGTRLTVT.

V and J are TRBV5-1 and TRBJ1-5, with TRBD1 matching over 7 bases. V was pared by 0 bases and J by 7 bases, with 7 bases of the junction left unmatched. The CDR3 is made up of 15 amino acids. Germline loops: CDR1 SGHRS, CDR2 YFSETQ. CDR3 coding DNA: TGCGCCAGCAGCTTGGGACAGGGTTTCGGCCAGCCCCAGCATTTT. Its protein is CASSLGQGFGQPQHF.

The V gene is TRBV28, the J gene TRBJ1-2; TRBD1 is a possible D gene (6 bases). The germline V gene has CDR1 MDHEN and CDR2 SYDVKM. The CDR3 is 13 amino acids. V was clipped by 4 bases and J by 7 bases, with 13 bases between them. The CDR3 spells CASSSVRGAGYTF. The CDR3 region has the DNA TGTGCCAGCAGTTCTGTCAGGGGCGCTGGCTACACCTTC.

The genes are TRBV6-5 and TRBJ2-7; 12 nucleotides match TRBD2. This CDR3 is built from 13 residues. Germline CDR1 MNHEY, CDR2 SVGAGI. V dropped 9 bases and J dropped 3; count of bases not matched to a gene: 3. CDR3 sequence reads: CASRLAGDYEQYF. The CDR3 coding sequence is TGTGCCAGTCGACTAGCGGGGGACTACGAGCAGTACTTC.

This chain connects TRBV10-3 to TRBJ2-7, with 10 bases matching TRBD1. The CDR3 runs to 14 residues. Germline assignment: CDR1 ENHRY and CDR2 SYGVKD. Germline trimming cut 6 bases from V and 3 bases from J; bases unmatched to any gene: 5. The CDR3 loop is CAIRDGQGDYEQYF. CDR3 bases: TGTGCCATCAGGGACGGACAGGGGGACTACGAGCAGTACTTC.

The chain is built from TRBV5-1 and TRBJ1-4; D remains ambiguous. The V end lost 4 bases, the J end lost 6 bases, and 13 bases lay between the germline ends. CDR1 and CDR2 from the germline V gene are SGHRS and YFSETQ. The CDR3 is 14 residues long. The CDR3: CASSRSQSDEKLFF. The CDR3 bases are TGCGCCAGCAGCCGTTCACAAAGCGATGAAAAACTGTTTTTT.

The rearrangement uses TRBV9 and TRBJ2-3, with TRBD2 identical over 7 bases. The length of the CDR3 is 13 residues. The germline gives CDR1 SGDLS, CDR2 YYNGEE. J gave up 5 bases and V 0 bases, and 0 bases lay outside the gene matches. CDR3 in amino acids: CASSVAGGDTQYF. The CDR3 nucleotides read TGTGCCAGCAGCGTAGCGGGGGGAGATACGCAGTATTTT.

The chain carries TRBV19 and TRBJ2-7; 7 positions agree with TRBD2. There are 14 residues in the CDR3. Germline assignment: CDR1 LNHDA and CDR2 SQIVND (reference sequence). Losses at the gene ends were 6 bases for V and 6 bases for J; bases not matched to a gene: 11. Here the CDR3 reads CASSPGLGFSEQYF. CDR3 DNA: TGTGCCAGTAGCCCCGGACTAGGGTTTAGCGAGCAGTACTTC.

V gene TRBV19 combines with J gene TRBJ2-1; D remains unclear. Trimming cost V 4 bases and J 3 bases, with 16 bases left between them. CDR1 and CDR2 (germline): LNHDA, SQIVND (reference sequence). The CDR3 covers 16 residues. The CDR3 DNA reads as TGTGCCAGTAGTACTCCGTACAGTGGCTTCTACAATGAGCAGTTCTTC. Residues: CASSTPYSGFYNEQFF. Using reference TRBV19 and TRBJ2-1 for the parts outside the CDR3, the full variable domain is DGGITQSPKYLFRKEGQNVTLSCEQNLNHDAMYWYRQDPGQGLRLIYYSQIVNDFQKGDIAEGYSVSREKKESFPLTVTSAQKNPTAFYLCASSTPYSGFYNEQFFGPGTRLTVL.

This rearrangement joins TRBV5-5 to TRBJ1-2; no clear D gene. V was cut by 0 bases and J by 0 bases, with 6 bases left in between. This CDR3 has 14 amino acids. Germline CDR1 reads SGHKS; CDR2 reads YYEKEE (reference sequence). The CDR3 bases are TGTGCCAGCAGCTTGGTTGTCTCTAACTATGGCTACACCTTC. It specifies CASSLVVSNYGYTF.